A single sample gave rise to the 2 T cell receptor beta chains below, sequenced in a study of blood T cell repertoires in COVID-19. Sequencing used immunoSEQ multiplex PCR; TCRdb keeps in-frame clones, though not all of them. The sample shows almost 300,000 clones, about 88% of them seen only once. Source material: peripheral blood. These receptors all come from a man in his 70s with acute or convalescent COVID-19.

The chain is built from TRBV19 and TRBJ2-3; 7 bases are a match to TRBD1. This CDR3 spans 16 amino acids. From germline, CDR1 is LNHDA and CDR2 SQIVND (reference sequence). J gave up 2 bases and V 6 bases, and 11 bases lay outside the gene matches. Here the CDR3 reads CASRRIRDSTTDTQYF. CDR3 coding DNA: TGTGCCAGTAGACGAATTAGGGACAGCACCACAGATACGCAGTATTTT.

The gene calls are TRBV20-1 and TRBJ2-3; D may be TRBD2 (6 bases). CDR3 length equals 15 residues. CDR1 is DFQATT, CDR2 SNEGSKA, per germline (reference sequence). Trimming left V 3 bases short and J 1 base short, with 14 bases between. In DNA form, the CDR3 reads TGCAGTGCTAGTAGGTCGGCTAGCGGCACAGATACGCAGTATTTT. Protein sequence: CSASRSASGTDTQYF.